What follows is one T cell receptor (beta chain) and its context. This CDR3 is 15 amino acids long. Germline V CDR1 and CDR2: SGHKS, YYEKEE (reference sequence). Germline trimming cut 4 bases from V and 4 bases from J; bases unmatched to any gene: 9. This sample is drawn from a study of blood T cell repertoires in COVID-19. Overall study context: Acute and convalescent COVID-19 specimens originated in the United States, Italy and Spain.

In the authors' methods: For nucleated cells, counts were estimated from reference gene primer amplification. Generated by immunoSEQ multiplex PCR, the TCRdb table keeps only in-frame clones and is missing some. V, J and clone size were drawn from that table, and D and trimming were deduced from the DNA. This table has roughly 120,000 clones, about four fifths appearing once. What was sequenced was peripheral blood. The TCR originated in a human donor in a cohort sampled during active COVID-19. The chain carries TRBV5-5 and TRBJ2-7; 9 bases are shared with TRBD2. The CDR3 bases are TGTGCCAGCAGCCGAATTAGCGGGGGACCTTACGAGCAGTACTTC. Residues: CASSRISGGPYEQYF.